Presented here are 25 T cell receptor beta chains from one specimen sequenced in a study of blood T cell repertoires in COVID-19. Sequencing was performed with immunoSEQ multiplex PCR; in TCRdb, only in-frame clones are kept and a portion is missing. Altogether fewer than 200,000 clones are present, over 70% being singletons, with the ten largest covering about 6%. Sequencing was done on a sample of PBMCs or T cells enriched from blood (not recorded which). The origin of the receptors is a woman in her thirties or forties with acute COVID-19.

The chain recombines TRBV7-6 with TRBJ2-5, with TRBD1 matching over 7 bases. Germline-derived CDR1 and CDR2 are SGHVS and FNYEAQ. With 1 base clipped from V and 5 bases from J, the junction kept 10 bases outside the gene matches. The CDR3 is 16 amino acids. The CDR3 region is CASSLGGGGSGETQYF. The DNA of the CDR3 is TGTGCCAGCAGCTTAGGAGGGGGCGGGTCAGGGGAGACCCAGTACTTC.

The chain recombines TRBV7-9 with TRBJ2-1; no clear D gene. V was cut by 2 bases and J by 0 bases, with 5 bases left in between. The CDR3 loop spans 14 amino acids. Germline V lookup: CDR1 SEHNR, CDR2 FQNEAQ (reference sequence). The CDR3 sequence is CASSLTDSYNEQFF. The CDR3, as DNA: TGTGCCAGCAGCTTAACAGACTCCTACAATGAGCAGTTCTTC.

The chain has TRBV6-5 and TRBJ2-2, with D perhaps TRBD2 (6 bases). Looked up from germline, CDR1 is MNHEY and CDR2 is SVGAGI. V was shortened by 4 bases and J by 2 bases, with 14 bases between the two germline ends. The CDR3 has 16 residues. The CDR3 spells CASSSMGLSNTGELFF. In DNA form, the CDR3 reads TGTGCCAGCAGTTCAATGGGACTTTCAAACACCGGGGAGCTGTTTTTT.

This clone was seen just once. This chain uses TRBV4-1 with TRBJ2-1, with D perhaps TRBD2 (7 bases). The germline V gene has CDR1 MGHRA and CDR2 YSYEKL. There are 17 residues in the CDR3. Trimming removed 0 bases from V and 0 bases from J, with 12 bases in between. DNA for the CDR3: TGCGCCAGCAGCCAAGACCCGGGGGGCCTCTCCTACAATGAGCAGTTCTTC. Protein sequence: CASSQDPGGLSYNEQFF.

This clone was detected a few times. The chain couples TRBV3-1 (or the pseudogene TRBV3-2) to TRBJ1-6; 10 bases fit TRBD1. V lost 7 bases, J lost 6 bases, and 3 bases stayed unmatched. The germline gives CDR1 LGHDT, CDR2 YNNKEL (reference sequence). The CDR3 contains 14 residues. The CDR3 loop is CASTRQGANSPLHF. For the CDR3, the DNA is TGTGCCAGCACCAGACAGGGGGCTAATTCACCCCTCCACTTT.

The chain joins TRBV12-5 to TRBJ2-7, with 12 positions matching TRBD1. The V gene end was trimmed by 6 bases and the J gene end by 3 bases; junction bases not matched to a gene: 6. The germline V gene has CDR1 LGHNT and CDR2 FRNRAP. There are 15 residues in the CDR3. The CDR3 nucleotides read TGTGCTAGTGGGGGGACAGGGGGCGATATCTACGAGCAGTACTTC. This translates into CASGGTGGDIYEQYF.

This chain connects TRBV6-5 to TRBJ1-1; D uncertain. V shed 0 bases and J shed 7 bases, with 9 bases lying between them. Germline lookup yields CDR1 MNHEY and CDR2 SVGAGI. The CDR3 has 13 residues. As DNA, the CDR3 is TGTGCCAGCAGTTACTCGAAGCCCAATGAAGCTTTCTTT. It specifies CASSYSKPNEAFF.

The V and J genes are TRBV18 and TRBJ1-2; 7 bases line up with TRBD1. The CDR3 is 17 residues long. V was clipped by 5 bases and J by 4 bases; unmatched bases: 16. Germline V gene lookup returns CDR1 KGHSH and CDR2 LQKENI. The CDR3 DNA reads TGTGCCAGCTCATTATCTATAGACAGGGTGAGGAGCTATGGCTACACCTTC. Translating gives CASSLSIDRVRSYGYTF.

V gene TRBV10-2 combines with J gene TRBJ2-5; 8 positions agree with TRBD2. In germline, CDR1 is WSHSY, CDR2 SAAADI. V lost 4 bases to trimming and J lost 2 bases; unmatched junction nucleotides: 9. This CDR3 has 16 amino acids. The CDR3 is CASSVRREAKQETQYF. In nucleotides, the CDR3 is TGCGCCAGCAGTGTACGGCGGGAGGCCAAGCAAGAGACCCAGTACTTC.

V usage is TRBV5-6 and J usage is TRBJ1-1, with 8 bases matching TRBD1. Germline V gene lookup returns CDR1 SGHDT and CDR2 YYEEEE. This CDR3 is 15 amino acids long. The ends lost 2 bases at V and 7 bases at J; junction bases unmatched: 10. CDR3: CASSLSPGTGGEAFF. CDR3 sequence (DNA): TGTGCCAGCAGCTTATCTCCCGGGACAGGCGGTGAAGCTTTCTTT. Complete variable domain (other parts from reference TRBV5-6 and TRBJ1-1): DAGVTQSPTHLIKTRGQQVTLRCSPKSGHDTVSWYQQALGQGPQFIFQYYEEEERQRGNFPDRFSGHQFPNYSSELNVNALLLGDSALYLCASSLSPGTGGEAFFGQGTRLTVV.

The chain has TRBV5-6 and TRBJ2-1; D is ambiguous. The CDR3 is 13 amino acids. The ends were cut back, 0 bases at V and 10 bases at J, with 11 bases in the middle. Germline CDR1 SGHDT, CDR2 YYEEEE. The CDR3 spells CASSLGSWREQFF. The CDR3 DNA reads TGTGCCAGCAGCTTGGGTTCTTGGCGGGAGCAGTTCTTC.

The chain carries TRBV7-8 and TRBJ1-2; 8 nucleotides line up with TRBD1. CDR1 SGHVS and CDR2 FQNEAQ come from the germline V gene. This CDR3 has 16 amino acids. Germline trimming cut 7 bases from V and 2 bases from J; bases unmatched to any gene: 12. CDR3 loop: CASTRIDRGRNYGYTF. CDR3 sequence (DNA): TGTGCCAGCACCCGAATAGACAGGGGAAGAAACTATGGCTACACCTTC.

The chain links TRBV30 to TRBJ2-5; TRBD2 might be the D (6 bases). Between the trimmed V and J ends, which lost 4 bases and 7 bases, there was a span of 22 bases. This CDR3 is built from 15 residues. Germline V gene sequence: CDR1 GTSNPN, CDR2 SVGIG (reference sequence). The CDR3, as DNA: TGTGCCTGGACAAGGGGCACCCTTGCCGGGGGGACCCAGTACTTC. Protein: CAWTRGTLAGGTQYF.

The chain links TRBV6-1 to TRBJ2-7, with a tentative D call TRBD1 (6 bases). Trimming took off 3 bases at V and 5 bases at J, with 17 bases between the two ends. Per the germline V gene, CDR1 is MNHNS and CDR2 is SASEGT. The CDR3 length is 15 residues. The CDR3: CASSDRTDSPNEQYF. The DNA for the CDR3 is TGTGCCAGCAGTGACCGAACGGACAGCCCCAACGAGCAGTACTTC.

There are a few counts of this clone. The chain couples TRBV29-1 to TRBJ2-5; D remains ambiguous. Trimming removed 8 bases at V and 4 bases at J, with 14 bases between. CDR3 length: 12 amino acids. In germline, CDR1 is SQVTM, CDR2 ANQGSEA. In DNA, the CDR3 is TGCAGCTGTTCGTGGGCAGGAGAGACCCAGTACTTC. The encoded protein is CSCSWAGETQYF. The variable domain in full, completed from reference TRBV29-1 and TRBJ2-5, reads SAVISQKPSRDICQRGTSLTIQCQVDSQVTMMFWYRQQPGQSLTLIATANQGSEATYESGFVIDKFPISRPNLTFSTLTVSNMSPEDSSIYLCSCSWAGETQYFGPGTRLLVL.

This clone was detected a few times. The gene calls are TRBV10-1 and TRBJ2-7; possibly TRBD2 for D (5 bases). The CDR3 spans 13 residues. Germline CDR1 and CDR2: WNHNN and SYGVQD (reference sequence). The V end was cut by 4 bases, the J end by 5 bases, with 12 bases between. In DNA form, the CDR3 reads TGCGCCAGCAGTGGGGAGTATGAGCACGAGCAGTACGTC. The encoded protein is CASSGEYEHEQYV.

This chain links TRBV7-3 with TRBJ2-1, with TRBD1 identical over 7 bases. CDR1 is SGHTA, CDR2 FQGTGA, per germline. The junction had 13 bases not matched to a gene; V was cut back by 6 bases and J by 8 bases. The CDR3 loop spans 15 amino acids. The CDR3 protein is CASRKAGTDQDEQFF. Written as DNA, the CDR3 is TGTGCCAGCAGAAAAGCCGGGACAGACCAGGATGAGCAGTTCTTC.

This clone was recorded once. The chain carries TRBV24-1 and TRBJ1-2; no firm D call. The V and J ends lost 4 bases and 1 base respectively, with 12 bases between them. CDR1 and CDR2 from the germline V gene are KGHDR and SFDVKD. The CDR3 consists of 15 residues. Here the CDR3 DNA reads TGTGCCACCAGTGACCCCCAGGCTGGTAACTATGGCTACACCTTC. Translating gives CATSDPQAGNYGYTF.

This chain connects TRBV7-3 to TRBJ2-3; 8 bases align to TRBD2. The V and J ends lost 1 base and 4 bases, in that order; junction bases with no gene match: 4. The CDR3 runs to 15 residues. CDR1 is SGHTA and CDR2 is FQGTGA in the germline V gene. This CDR3 is CASSLNGRGADTQYF. The CDR3 DNA reads TGTGCCAGCAGCTTAAACGGGAGGGGTGCAGATACGCAGTATTTT.

V usage is TRBV20-1 and J usage is TRBJ1-2; TRBD1 aligns across 8 bases. CDR1 is DFQATT and CDR2 is SNEGSKA in the germline V gene (reference sequence). The V and J ends lost 3 bases and 2 bases, in that order; junction bases with no gene match: 5. This CDR3 has 14 amino acids. The CDR3 is CSASSGTGNYGYTF. The DNA of the CDR3 is TGCAGTGCTAGTTCCGGGACAGGCAACTATGGCTACACCTTC.

The gene calls are TRBV3-1 (or the pseudogene TRBV3-2) and TRBJ2-2; possibly TRBD2 for D (6 bases). Germline-derived CDR1 and CDR2 are LGHDT and YNNKEL (reference sequence). Trimming removed 2 bases at V and 2 bases at J, with 9 bases between. The CDR3 is 15 amino acids. CDR3 in amino acids: CASSQPSVNTGELFF. As DNA, the CDR3 is TGTGCCAGCAGCCAACCTAGCGTCAACACCGGGGAGCTGTTTTTT.

The chain combines TRBV7-9 with TRBJ2-3, with D possibly being TRBD2 (7 bases). V was shortened by 5 bases and J by 2 bases, with 20 bases between the two germline ends. Germline CDR1 and CDR2: SEHNR and FQNEAQ (reference sequence). The CDR3 is 17 amino acids. The CDR3 loop reads CASSPTWGGAFTDTQYF. CDR3 nucleotides: TGTGCCAGCAGCCCTACTTGGGGGGGCGCTTTCACAGATACGCAGTATTTT.

Only a few counts were recorded for this clone. V usage is TRBV5-1 and J usage is TRBJ2-7; 7 positions match TRBD2. Germline CDR1 is SGHRS and CDR2 is YFSETQ. The CDR3 is 15 amino acids. The ends lost 4 bases at V and 0 bases at J; junction bases unmatched: 7. CDR3 DNA: TGCGCCAGCAGCCCCTTACTAGCGAGCTCCTACGAGCAGTACTTC. Its translation is CASSPLLASSYEQYF.

In its sample, this clone was seen once. The chain carries TRBV28 and TRBJ2-1, with TRBD2 matching 12 bases. The trim removed 5 bases at V and 4 bases at J, leaving 6 bases unmatched. The CDR3 totals 16 residues. CDR1 and CDR2 from the germline V gene are MDHEN and SYDVKM. CDR3: CASSLTSGGRYNEQFF. CDR3 DNA sequence: TGTGCCAGCAGTCTTACTAGCGGGGGGAGATACAATGAGCAGTTCTTC. Full variable domain (remainder filled in from reference TRBV28 and TRBJ2-1): DVKVTQSSRYLVKRTGEKVFLECVQDMDHENMFWYRQDPGLGLRLIYFSYDVKMKEKGDIPEGYSVSREKKERFSLILESASTNQTSMYLCASSLTSGGRYNEQFFGPGTRLTVL.

There are a few counts of this clone. This chain uses TRBV6-5 with TRBJ1-2; 8 nucleotides agree with TRBD1. V lost 4 bases, J lost 0 bases, and 4 bases stayed unmatched. There are 15 residues in the CDR3. Germline CDR1 reads MNHEY; CDR2 reads SVGAGI. CDR3 in DNA: TGTGCCAGCAGTTCCCGGACAGGGACTAACTATGGCTACACCTTC. Its translation: CASSSRTGTNYGYTF.